The 21 T cell receptor beta chains below all came from one sample that was sequenced in a study of graft-versus-host responses after intestinal transplantation. These receptors are not linked to any known antigen. Generated by immunoSEQ multiplex PCR, the TCRdb table keeps only in-frame clones and is missing some. Altogether about 90,000 clones are present, roughly 91% being singletons, with the ten largest covering approximately 1.1%. The specimen comprised unstimulated CD8+ T cells sorted from spleen or lymph node cells, sampled before transplant. These receptors originate from a human donor who was the organ donor for an intestinal transplant.

J is TRBJ1-1 and V is TRBV6-5; D is unclear. Germline V gene data show CDR1 as MNHEY and CDR2 as SVGAGI. CDR3 length: 15 amino acids. The V gene lost 5 bases and the J gene lost 1 base, with 14 bases spanning the gap. The CDR3 is CASSPSSVGNTEAFF. Here the CDR3 DNA reads TGTGCCAGCAGTCCTTCTAGTGTTGGGAACACTGAAGCTTTCTTT.

The rearrangement uses TRBV19 and TRBJ1-4, with 7 nucleotides matching TRBD1. J was trimmed by 2 bases and V by 8 bases; bases with no gene match: 5. The germline gives CDR1 LNHDA, CDR2 SQIVND (reference sequence). This CDR3 comprises 14 residues. This CDR3 is CASDPRGTNEKLFF. CDR3 bases: TGTGCCAGTGACCCCAGGGGGACTAATGAAAAACTGTTTTTT.

V usage is TRBV23-1 and J usage is TRBJ2-7; maybe TRBD1 (5 bases). TRBV23-1 is designated an ORF whose function remains uncertain. Trimming stripped 6 bases from V and 5 bases from J, with 26 bases between. This CDR3 spans 17 amino acids. In nucleotides, the CDR3 is TGCGCCAGCAGGCAAGAGAATCGAGGACACGGCAACAACGAGCAGTACTTC. Translating gives CASRQENRGHGNNEQYF.

Only one count was recorded for this clone. V gene TRBV10-1 combines with J gene TRBJ1-5; D is uncertain. Deletions cut 4 bases from V and 0 bases from J, with 10 bases between. This CDR3 region has 15 residues. The germline V gene has CDR1 WNHNN and CDR2 SYGVQD (reference sequence). This chain's CDR3 is CASSAWSLSNQPQHF. CDR3 nucleotide sequence: TGCGCCAGCAGTGCCTGGAGCCTTAGCAATCAGCCCCAGCATTTT.

The chain carries TRBV7-9 and TRBJ1-4; D is undetermined. This CDR3 region has 15 residues. The ends were cut back, 5 bases at V and 0 bases at J, with 10 bases in the middle. Germline V gene sequence: CDR1 SEHNR, CDR2 FQNEAQ (reference sequence). The CDR3 DNA is TGTGCCAGCAGCCCAATACTGACAACTAATGAAAAACTGTTTTTT. Protein product: CASSPILTTNEKLFF.

The chain combines TRBV15 with TRBJ2-7, with D possibly TRBD1 on 5 matching bases. From germline, CDR1 is LNHNV and CDR2 YYDKDF (reference sequence). This CDR3 has 15 amino acids. V lost 5 bases, J lost 2 bases, and 16 bases lay in between. CDR3 nucleotide sequence: TGTGCCACCAGCGAACAGCCTAAGGGGACCTACGAGCAGTACTTC. It encodes CATSEQPKGTYEQYF.

This sequence joins TRBV28 and TRBJ2-7; 8 bases match TRBD2. From germline, CDR1 is MDHEN and CDR2 SYDVKM. The junction had 7 bases not matched to a gene; V was cut back by 3 bases and J by 3 bases. This CDR3 has 15 amino acids. The CDR3 DNA follows: TGTGCCAGCAGTTTTCAGCGGGAGACCCTCTACGAGCAGTACTTC. Its protein product is CASSFQRETLYEQYF.

J is TRBJ1-1 and V is TRBV11-3; a weak D match, TRBD1 (5 bases). Trimming shortened V by 2 bases and J by 2 bases, and 9 bases separated the two germline ends. CDR1 and CDR2 from the germline V gene are SGHNT and YENEEA. The CDR3 is made up of 14 amino acids. In DNA form, the CDR3 reads TGTGCCAGCAGCTTAAGGCGGGGCAACACTGAAGCTTTCTTT. As protein: CASSLRRGNTEAFF.

DNA for the CDR3: TGCGCCAGCAGCCGGGACAGCTTATTATATGGCTACACCTTC. Amino acid sequence: CASSRDSLLYGYTF. This rearrangement joins TRBV5-1 to TRBJ1-2; 7 nucleotides match TRBD1. The V gene's germline CDR1 is SGHRS and CDR2 YFSETQ. The trim removed 4 bases at V and 5 bases at J, leaving 8 bases unmatched. CDR3 length equals 14 residues.

The rearrangement joins TRBV15 to TRBJ1-2; D might be TRBD1 (5 bases). The CDR3 runs to 15 residues. Germline V gene sequence: CDR1 LNHNV, CDR2 YYDKDF (reference sequence). V lost 1 base, J lost 8 bases, and 17 bases lay in between. The DNA of the CDR3 is TGTGCCACCAGCAGAGGGTTTCAGGGCCTAGGGGGCTACACCTTC. This gives the protein CATSRGFQGLGGYTF.

This rearrangement joins TRBV11-3 to TRBJ1-3; D is ambiguous. Trimming stripped 4 bases from V and 1 base from J, with 11 bases between. The CDR3 covers 15 residues. Germline V gives CDR1 SGHNT, CDR2 YENEEA. The CDR3: CASSSSLSSGNTIYF. The CDR3 DNA is TGTGCCAGCAGCTCGAGCTTGAGTTCTGGAAACACCATATATTTT.

The gene calls are TRBV25-1 and TRBJ2-2, with D unclear. The CDR3 runs 14 residues. The germline V gene has CDR1 MGHDK and CDR2 SYGVNS. V dropped 2 bases and J dropped 4 bases, with 8 bases sitting between them. The CDR3: CASSEEWSTGELFF. CDR3 DNA: TGTGCCAGCAGTGAAGAGTGGAGCACCGGGGAGCTGTTTTTT.

V is TRBV25-1 and J is TRBJ1-3; the match to TRBD1 covers 7 bases. CDR1 and CDR2 from the germline V gene are MGHDK and SYGVNS. The CDR3 sequence is 11 residues long. V gave up 8 bases and J gave up 9 bases; unmatched junction bases: 4. The CDR3 region is CASGTGATIYF. The DNA of the CDR3 is TGTGCCAGCGGAACAGGGGCCACCATATATTTT.

The J gene is TRBJ1-1, the V gene TRBV7-3; D is perhaps TRBD1 (5 bases). From germline, CDR1 is SGHTA and CDR2 FQGTGA. The V and J ends lost 5 bases and 1 base respectively, with 11 bases between them. This CDR3 spans 14 amino acids. The CDR3 loop is CASSPFTGNTEAFF. In DNA form, the CDR3 reads TGTGCCAGCAGCCCATTTACAGGGAACACTGAAGCTTTCTTT.

This chain's CDR3 is CASSVASGGYEQYF. CDR3 nucleotides: TGCGCCAGCAGCGTCGCTAGCGGGGGCTACGAGCAGTACTTC. The chain joins TRBV5-1 to TRBJ2-7, with 10 bases aligning to TRBD2. Germline assignment: CDR1 SGHRS and CDR2 YFSETQ. V lost 4 bases and J lost 3; bases outside the gene matches: 4. CDR3 length equals 14 residues.

The V call is TRBV27, the J call TRBJ2-7; D may be TRBD1 (5 bases). The CDR3 totals 15 residues. The V end lost 6 bases, the J end lost 3 bases, and 18 bases lay between the germline ends. Germline lookup yields CDR1 MNHEY and CDR2 SMNVEV (reference sequence). The CDR3, as DNA: TGTGCCAGCAGCCCTACAGGTAGTAGCTTCTACGAGCAGTACTTC. This encodes CASSPTGSSFYEQYF.

The J gene is TRBJ2-1, the V gene TRBV27; the match to TRBD1 covers 7 bases. The CDR3 runs 13 residues. Germline-derived CDR1 and CDR2 are MNHEY and SMNVEV (reference sequence). V lost 4 bases, J lost 7 bases, and 4 bases stayed unmatched. The CDR3 here is CASSSRGMNEQFF. The CDR3 bases are TGTGCCAGCAGTTCCAGGGGGATGAATGAGCAGTTCTTC.

The gene calls are TRBV7-2 and TRBJ2-1, with a possible D match to TRBD2 (5 bases). Trimming shortened V by 3 bases and J by 5 bases, and 17 bases separated the two germline ends. Germline V CDR1 and CDR2: SGHTA, FQGNSA. This CDR3 spans 16 amino acids. DNA of the CDR3: TGTGCCAGCAGCTTGCCTCCATACGGGGTAAACAATGAGCAGTTCTTC. Amino acids: CASSLPPYGVNNEQFF.

The chain joins TRBV25-1 to TRBJ1-2; D unresolved. From germline, CDR1 is MGHDK and CDR2 SYGVNS. Trimming removed 4 bases from V and 5 bases from J, with 11 bases in between. The CDR3 is 13 residues long. CDR3 sequence reads: CASSGAGGYGYTF. DNA for the CDR3: TGTGCCAGCAGTGGGGCAGGAGGGTATGGCTACACCTTC.

This sequence joins TRBV7-3 and TRBJ2-7, with 9 bases lining up with TRBD2. J lost 3 bases, V lost 2 bases, and 2 bases had no gene match. This CDR3 has 14 amino acids. In germline, CDR1 is SGHTA, CDR2 FQGTGA. The chain's CDR3 is CASSLAGGNYEQYF. The CDR3 DNA follows: TGTGCCAGCAGCTTAGCGGGAGGGAACTACGAGCAGTACTTC.

This clone has just one count. The chain recombines TRBV7-9 with TRBJ1-1; 8 nucleotides align to TRBD1. V was clipped by 3 bases and J by 2 bases; unmatched bases: 8. This CDR3 has 16 amino acids. CDR1 and CDR2 from the germline V gene are SEHNR and FQNEAQ (reference sequence). The chain's CDR3 is CASSFMRGTGNTEAFF. The CDR3 DNA follows: TGTGCCAGCAGCTTCATGCGTGGGACAGGTAACACTGAAGCTTTCTTT. The entire variable domain, with the rest obtained from reference TRBV7-9 and TRBJ1-1, is as follows: DTGVSQNPRHKITKRGQNVTFRCDPISEHNRLYWYRQTLGQGPEFLTYFQNEAQLEKSRLLSDRFSAERPKGSFSTLEIQRTEQGDSAMYLCASSFMRGTGNTEAFFGQGTRLTVV.